The 3 T cell receptor beta chains presented below share a single source sample, sequenced in a study of T-cell reconstitution after alpha-beta-depleted transplantation in children. TCRbeta library preparation incorporated unique molecular identifiers. MiXCR was run by TCRdb on the PCR reads, yielding one entry per CDR3 protein. The sample has about 500,000 distinct CDR3 sequences, 32% seen once; the top ten hold 2.4%. The sequencing here drew on PBMCs from the stem cell graft donor, taken from the stem cell graft. The receptors stem from a human donor who donated a stem cell graft to a child with aplastic anemia.

The V call is TRBV7-8, the J call TRBJ1-4; D gene unclear. Deletions cut 3 bases from V and 4 bases from J, with 12 bases between. Germline CDR1 is SGHVS and CDR2 is FQNEAQ. The CDR3 runs 15 residues. CDR3 DNA: TGTGCCAGCAGCTTTGGTGCGCCGGTTAATGAAAAACTGTTTTTT. This encodes CASSFGAPVNEKLFF.

The rearrangement joins TRBV7-2 to TRBJ2-7; D might be TRBD1 (6 bases). Trimming removed 2 bases from V and 0 bases from J, with 17 bases in between. The CDR3 has 17 residues. Per the germline V gene, CDR1 is SGHTA and CDR2 is FQGNSA. This CDR3 is CASSLTPTGISSYEQYF. In DNA form, the CDR3 reads TGTGCCAGCAGCTTAACGCCGACAGGCATCAGCTCCTACGAGCAGTACTTC.

This clonotype appeared a few times. The chain couples TRBV6-5 to TRBJ2-7; either TRBD1 or TRBD2 may supply D (5 bases each). Germline CDR1 is MNHEY and CDR2 is SVGAGI. This CDR3 contains 13 residues. Trimming removed 2 bases at V and 5 bases at J, with 10 bases between. The CDR3 loop reads CASSYDRGDEQYF. The CDR3 DNA follows: TGTGCCAGCAGTTACGATCGAGGGGACGAGCAGTACTTC.